This TCR beta chain was profiled in a study of Graves' ophthalmopathy and Graves' hyperthyroidism. RNA transcripts were the source from which TCR beta CDR3 regions were amplified. Second-round multiplex PCR followed a first-round RT-PCR using HTBI primers. TCRdb called the multiplex PCR reads again in MiXCR, with one record for every CDR3 protein. The sample holds over 650,000 distinct CDR3 sequences, just over 40% seen once. This CDR3 has 15 residues. Germline V gene lookup returns CDR1 SNHLY and CDR2 FYNNEI. V lost 7 bases, J lost 1 base, and 6 bases stayed unmatched. Many counts were recorded for this clonotype. It was on clinical symptoms, serum thyroxine, TRAb, thyroid ultrasound and orbital computed tomography that diagnosis relied.

This rearrangement joins TRBV2 to TRBJ1-1; 10 bases align to TRBD1. The receptor's source is an adult man with Graves' ophthalmopathy. Sequencing was performed on peripheral blood. CDR3: CASTGQGSGNTEAFF. The CDR3 DNA follows: TGTGCCAGCACGGGACAGGGGTCGGGGAACACTGAAGCTTTCTTT.